This T cell receptor (beta chain) comes out of a study of T cells after yellow fever vaccination. Study context: SMART-Seq v4 Ultra Low Input handled preparation of low-cell-number fractions. Study-wide results and caveats: Sorted repertoires could include abundant contaminating clonotypes from bulk cells.

This clonotype has just a few counts. The antigen remains unidentified. CDR1 is LGHDT and CDR2 is YNNKEL in the germline V gene (reference sequence). The CDR3 is 12 amino acids. Trimming pared 8 bases from V and 9 bases from J, leaving 11 bases between. TCR cDNA was made by 5'RACE template switching, adding a universal primer site and UMIs. TCRdb fed the 5' RACE reads into MiXCR, producing one record per CDR3 protein. Of a few hundred thousand distinct CDR3 sequences listed, 11% are singletons. The clonotype comes from a man aged 18 to 29 who received the YFV17D yellow fever vaccine. The specimen comprised PBMCs, sampled on the day of the first yellow fever vaccination. V is TRBV3-1 and J is TRBJ1-6; weak D call: TRBD1 (6 bases). CDR3 in amino acids: CASQQGSSPLHF. In DNA form, the CDR3 reads TGTGCCAGCCAACAGGGAAGTTCACCCCTCCACTTT.